Listed below are T cell receptor beta chains from one sample, sequenced in a study of OX40 agonist ivuxolimab in advanced cancers. Here immunoSEQ multiplex PCR was the method, and the copy in TCRdb shows in-frame clones only, minus some. The table lists approximately 100,000 clones, 75% to 95% of them singletons, with 0.31% in the top ten. The sequences come from CD4+ or CD8+ T cells sorted from blood, collected in a trial of the OX40 agonist ivuxolimab. These receptors came from an adult with an advanced solid tumor such as melanoma, head and neck, liver or kidney cancer. The CDR3 runs from the conserved cysteine through the conserved F or W. Each record gives: J gene, D gene, V gene, clone size, CDR3 protein, CDR3 DNA. A D gene is named only where the DNA matches it firmly. The listing skips clone size in some rows; elsewhere it reads once, few, many or a size class.

>TRBJ2-4|TRBD1|TRBV10-3|-
CAISESTGTGHIQYF
TGTGCCATCAGTGAGTCAACCGGGACAGGGCACATTCAGTACTTC
>TRBJ2-5|-|TRBV10-3|-
CAISESGQQETQYF
TGTGCCATCAGTGAGTCTGGACAGCAAGAGACCCAGTACTTC
>TRBJ1-4|-|TRBV10-2|-
CASSEPGANEKLFF
TGCGCCAGCAGTGAGCCAGGGGCGAATGAAAAACTGTTTTTT
>TRBJ2-7|-|TRBV9|-
CASSVRAGNYEQYF
TGTGCCAGCAGCGTCCGGGCAGGGAACTACGAGCAGTACTTC
>TRBJ2-3|TRBD2|TRBV15|-
CATSRQGAKGLAGGPDTQYF
TGTGCCACCAGCAGGCAGGGTGCTAAGGGACTAGCGGGAGGGCCAGATACGCAGTATTTT
>TRBJ2-2|-|TRBV18|-
CASSPPRGLESTGELFF
TGTGCCAGCTCACCACCGAGGGGATTAGAGAGCACCGGGGAGCTGTTTTTT
>TRBJ2-2|TRBD2|TRBV7-2|-
CASSETSGGNTGELFF
TGTGCCAGCAGCGAAACTAGCGGGGGTAACACCGGGGAGCTGTTTTTT
>TRBJ2-5|TRBD1|TRBV7-8|-
CASSPDRVNRTQYF
TGTGCCAGCAGCCCAGACAGGGTCAATAGGACCCAGTACTTC
>TRBJ2-3|TRBD2|TRBV18|-
CASSTGTSGSTDTQYF
TGTGCCAGCTCTACCGGGACTAGCGGGAGCACAGATACGCAGTATTTT
>TRBJ2-7|-|TRBV28|-
CASNPQGVPPRVGEQYF
TGTGCCAGCAATCCGCAGGGCGTTCCACCTCGGGTAGGGGAGCAGTACTTC
>TRBJ2-5|-|TRBV5-1|-
CASSGLDFQETQYF
TGCGCCAGCAGCGGTCTGGATTTCCAAGAGACCCAGTACTTC
>TRBJ1-4|-|TRBV20-1|-
CSARGWEKLFF
TGCAGTGCCCGAGGGTGGGAAAAACTGTTTTTT
>TRBJ1-6|-|TRBV5-5|-
CASSPTGNSPLHF
TGTGCCAGCAGCCCAACAGGGAATTCACCCCTCCACTTT
>TRBJ2-7|-|TRBV6-1|-
CASSGGGTSYEQYF
TGTGCCAGCAGTGGTGGCGGGACCTCCTACGAGCAGTACTTC
>TRBJ2-1|-|TRBV28|-
CASSLRESYNEQFF
TGTGCCAGCAGTTTACGGGAGTCCTACAATGAGCAGTTCTTC
>TRBJ2-3|-|TRBV7-2|-
CASSSLYTDTQYF
TGTGCCAGCAGCTCGCTATACACAGATACGCAGTATTTT
>TRBJ2-7|-|TRBV6-6|-
CASLDGGSSYEQYF
TGTGCCAGCTTAGACGGGGGAAGCTCCTACGAGCAGTACTTC
>TRBJ2-3|TRBD2|TRBV7-9|-
CASSFRRAGGPTDTQYF
TGTGCCAGCAGCTTTCGTAGAGCGGGAGGGCCAACAGATACGCAGTATTTT
>TRBJ2-7|-|TRBV7-8|-
CASSLWTTTSYEQYF
TGTGCCAGCAGCTTATGGACTACCACCTCCTACGAGCAGTACTTC
>TRBJ2-5|-|TRBV7-3|once
CASSLNNGLLETQYF
TGTGCCAGCAGCTTAAATAACGGTCTTTTGGAGACCCAGTACTTC
>TRBJ2-4|TRBD2|TRBV2|-
CASSEGARLAGLAKNIQYF
TGTGCCAGCAGTGAAGGAGCGCGTCTAGCGGGACTAGCCAAAAACATTCAGTACTTC
>TRBJ2-1|-|TRBV11-3|few
CASSAGGSYNEQFF
TGTGCCAGCAGCGCAGGGGGGTCATACAATGAGCAGTTCTTC
>TRBJ1-1|TRBD1|TRBV29-1|-
CSVRDRVGGTEAFF
TGCAGCGTCCGGGACAGGGTGGGGGGCACTGAAGCTTTCTTT
>TRBJ2-5|TRBD1|TRBV7-2|-
CASSPTGGYETQYF
TGTGCCAGCAGCCCGACAGGGGGTTACGAGACCCAGTACTTC
>TRBJ2-5|-|TRBV10-3|-
CAISESNPGETQYF
TGTGCCATCAGTGAGTCTAACCCGGGGGAGACCCAGTACTTC
>TRBJ2-2|TRBD2|TRBV7-8|-
CASSLGGGRSGGELFF
TGTGCCAGCAGCTTAGGTGGCGGGAGGTCGGGCGGGGAGCTGTTTTTT
>TRBJ2-7|-|TRBV25-1|-
CASSDSISYEQYF
TGTGCCAGCAGCGACAGTATCTCCTACGAGCAGTACTTC
>TRBJ2-3|-|TRBV11-2|-
CASSSWVSDTDTQYF
TGTGCCAGCAGCTCCTGGGTCTCAGACACAGATACGCAGTATTTT
>TRBJ1-2|TRBD1|TRBV5-4|once
CASSLAQGANTF
TGTGCCAGCAGCTTGGCTCAGGGGGCCAACACCTTC
>TRBJ2-1|-|TRBV7-2|-
CASSLEGTRGRVEQFF
TGTGCCAGCAGCTTAGAAGGTACGAGGGGCCGCGTTGAGCAGTTCTTC
>TRBJ2-3|-|TRBV5-6|-
CASSLFLSAHTDTQYF
TGTGCCAGCAGCTTGTTTTTGAGCGCTCATACAGATACGCAGTATTTT
>TRBJ2-3|-|TRBV27|-
CASSFWGRQTDTQYF
TGTGCCAGCAGTTTTTGGGGACGGCAGACAGATACGCAGTATTTT
>TRBJ2-1|-|TRBV6-5|-
CASSPARGYNEQFF
TGTGCCAGCAGTCCTGCCAGGGGTTACAATGAGCAGTTCTTC
>TRBJ2-3|-|TRBV7-9|-
CASSLGGESTDTQYF
TGTGCCAGCAGCTTAGGCGGGGAGAGCACAGATACGCAGTATTTT
>TRBJ2-7|-|TRBV20-1|-
CSASTTYEQYF
TGCAGTGCTAGCACAACCTACGAGCAGTACTTC
>TRBJ2-5|-|TRBV28|-
CASNAQPAETQYF
TGTGCCAGCAACGCACAGCCCGCGGAGACCCAGTACTTC
>TRBJ2-7|-|TRBV27|-
CASSSNRDSHEQYF
TGTGCCAGCAGTTCCAACAGGGATAGTCACGAGCAGTACTTC
>TRBJ1-3|-|TRBV5-8|-
CASSLRRPGNTIYF
TGTGCCAGCAGCCTGCGAAGACCTGGAAACACCATATATTTT
>TRBJ2-5|-|TRBV5-4|-
CASSFHGTKETQYF
TGTGCCAGCAGCTTTCACGGGACGAAGGAGACCCAGTACTTC
>TRBJ1-5|-|TRBV7-9|-
CASSRIGSNQPQHF
TGTGCCAGCAGCCGTATAGGTTCCAATCAGCCCCAGCATTTT
>TRBJ2-2|TRBD1|TRBV29-1|-
CSVRGQGTGELFF
TGCAGCGTTAGAGGACAGGGTACCGGGGAGCTGTTTTTT
>TRBJ2-2|TRBD2|TRBV7-8|-
CASSRGLAGNTGELFF
TGTGCCAGCAGCCGAGGACTAGCGGGGAACACCGGGGAGCTGTTTTTT
>TRBJ1-4|-|TRBV6-1|-
CASSEGNSWNEKLFF
TGTGCCAGCAGTGAAGGAAACAGCTGGAATGAAAAACTGTTTTTT
>TRBJ2-1|TRBD1|TRBV11-2|-
CASSLGTGAGEQFF
TGTGCCAGCAGCTTAGGGACAGGGGCCGGTGAGCAGTTCTTC
>TRBJ2-3|-|TRBV5-4|-
CASSGGDSTQYF
TGTGCCAGCAGCGGAGGGGACAGTACGCAGTATTTT
>TRBJ2-2|-|TRBV28|once
CASSLGGIAGELFF
TGTGCCAGCAGTTTAGGCGGGATCGCCGGGGAGCTGTTTTTT